The rows below give T cell receptor beta chains drawn from one sample of a study of PD-1 blockade in classical Hodgkin lymphoma. Assay: immunoSEQ multiplex PCR; the TCRdb copy retains only in-frame clones and omits some. Among roughly 150,000 clones listed, about 78% were seen once. The sample here was peripheral blood mononuclear cells (PBMCs), taken before the second cycle of nivolumab. The source is a human donor with classical Hodgkin lymphoma. The conserved cysteine and the conserved F or W are not part of the CDR3 here. Some rows have no size entry. The others give once, few or many, or a class for an expanded clone.

V	size	length	CDR3
TRBV11-1	-	12	ASTSLRGPYEQY
TRBV5-1	-	15	ASSFVAGGSSGNTIY
TRBV2	-	12	ASSEGLRGNEQF
TRBV13	-	12	ASSEDGGQETQY
TRBV7-6	few	16	ASSVGLAGGFLSNEQF
TRBV6-5	-	11	ASAGTGREKLF
TRBV18	-	12	ASSPLQGRKTQY
TRBV9	-	19	ASSVDSGWRTTGGKRDEQY
TRBV28	once	10	ASRSTGNTIY
TRBV4-2	few	12	ASSQGLGVRWRY
TRBV7-8	once	12	ASSLGQASYEQY
TRBV27	-	13	ASSFYPGGAGELF
TRBV2	-	12	ASSEQSGGYEQY
TRBV7-9	-	12	ASSFTQGAYEQY
TRBV6-6	-	12	ASSRDDRNYGYT
TRBV7-3	-	11	ASSSAQTYEQY
TRBV27	-	13	ASSRMGSSYNEQF
TRBV5-6	-	14	ASSLRGFYGTDTQY
TRBV27	-	13	ASSLGARRDNEQF
TRBV7-8	-	12	ASSLVGVGDTQY
TRBV20-1	-	9	SAGMGETQY
TRBV7-9	-	12	ASRTSTGNYGYT
TRBV6-5	once	12	ASSYSTSLRRKF
TRBV5-1	-	18	ASSLISGGAWGAFTYEQY
TRBV15	-	13	ATSSLLGQSDTQY
TRBV5-5	-	12	ASRNDGTQYGYT
TRBV5-6	-	12	ASSSRTGNYEQY
TRBV19	-	14	ASSRFRGSSYNEQF
TRBV19	-	12	ASSTPGLDNEQF
TRBV6-5	-	13	ASSYSTLLNYEQY
TRBV7-3	-	11	ASSLTGSGEQY
TRBV4-2	-	12	ASSHDRGYQPQH
TRBV18	-	11	ASSGGQGDMGY
TRBV6-5	-	12	ASVAGPSTDTQY
TRBV7-2	-	9	ASSYTNEAF
TRBV11-3	once	11	ASSLGEYNEQF
TRBV6-6	few	14	ASSYSLQPNTGELF
TRBV9	-	15	ASSEWGETGFGNTIY
TRBV5-1	-	10	ASSQKQETQY